This T cell receptor beta chain was observed in a study of T cells of healthy individuals. CDR3 length: 15 residues. V was pared by 1 base and J by 10 bases, with 17 bases between. Germline CDR1 reads SGHTA; CDR2 reads FQGNSA. Each CDR3 protein is one row after TCRdb ran MiXCR on the 5' RACE reads. The table records approximately 100,000 distinct CDR3 sequences, around 17% of them present only once. V usage is TRBV7-2 and J usage is TRBJ2-1; D possibly corresponds to TRBD1 (6 bases). The sequence was collected from a human donor in good health. The CDR3 DNA sequence: TGTGCCAGCAGCTTAGTTCAGGGGCCCTTCCTGGAGCAGTTCTTC. Amino acids: CASSLVQGPFLEQFF.